This T cell receptor beta chain was identified in a study of blood T cell repertoires in COVID-19. Per the germline V gene, CDR1 is SGHTA and CDR2 is FQGNSA. V lost 4 bases and J lost 7, with 10 bases in between. The CDR3 is made up of 12 amino acids. This table comes from immunoSEQ multiplex PCR, and its TCRdb copy is limited to in-frame clones, with some not included. This sample has approximately 180,000 clones, with around 83% found just once. The chain joins TRBV7-2 to TRBJ2-5, with D hard to call. The sequence was collected from a man aged 35 to 55 who had recovered from COVID-19. The source material was PBMCs or T cells enriched from blood (not recorded which). The CDR3 nucleotides are TGTGCCAGCAGCTCCCCGCCCGGGACCCAGTACTTC. Translated: CASSSPPGTQYF.